This entry lists 28 T cell receptor beta chains sequenced from one sample in a study of T cell responses to AZD1222 COVID-19 vaccine. Assay used: immunoSEQ multiplex PCR; TCRdb lists only in-frame clones, some missing. The sample contains approximately 100,000 clones, 85% to 90% of which appear only once. The specimen was peripheral blood, collected on day 0 of AZD1222 vaccination. These receptors all come from an adult in good health.

V and J are TRBV11-2 and TRBJ1-1; D possibly corresponds to TRBD1 (5 bases). Trimming cost V 4 bases and J 1 base, with 7 bases left between them. The CDR3 has 13 residues. Germline-derived CDR1 and CDR2 are SGHAT and FQNNGV. The CDR3 here is CASSSTGNTEAFF. In DNA form, the CDR3 reads TGTGCCAGCAGCTCCACAGGGAACACTGAAGCTTTCTTT.

V gene TRBV12-5 combines with J gene TRBJ2-5; D might be TRBD2 (6 bases). Germline CDR1 reads LGHNT; CDR2 reads FRNRAP. V dropped 4 bases and J dropped 2 bases, with 17 bases sitting between them. The CDR3 totals 16 residues. The CDR3 reads CASGWGLGHLQETQYF. The CDR3 DNA sequence: TGTGCTAGTGGTTGGGGACTCGGACACCTACAAGAGACCCAGTACTTC.

This chain connects TRBV6-1 to TRBJ1-2; the D is unclear. The germline V and J ends were trimmed by 2 bases and 2 bases, with 9 bases remaining between them. CDR3 length: 14 amino acids. In germline, CDR1 is MNHNS, CDR2 SASEGT. DNA for the CDR3: TGTGCCAGCAGTGAAAGCGCGGGGAACTATGGCTACACCTTC. Translating it yields CASSESAGNYGYTF.

This rearrangement joins TRBV7-9 to TRBJ2-5, with D perhaps TRBD2 (6 bases). V was cut by 4 bases and J by 3 bases, with 12 bases left in between. CDR1 is SEHNR and CDR2 is FQNEAQ in the germline V gene (reference sequence). The CDR3 runs 14 residues. The CDR3 DNA reads TGTGCCAGCAGCTGGGGGGACGGGGAAGAGACCCAGTACTTC. Residues: CASSWGDGEETQYF.

The rearrangement links TRBV3-1 (or the pseudogene TRBV3-2) to TRBJ1-5; TRBD1 might be the D (6 bases). CDR1 and CDR2 from the germline V gene are LGHDT and YNNKEL (reference sequence). The CDR3 is 19 residues long. The V end lost 3 bases, the J end lost 7 bases, and 28 bases lay between the germline ends. The CDR3 sequence is CASSHSGWQGEGGIQPQHF. The CDR3 nucleotides are TGTGCCAGCAGCCATTCGGGGTGGCAGGGCGAAGGGGGGATACAGCCCCAGCATTTT.

The chain couples TRBV7-6 to TRBJ2-2; D unresolved. This CDR3 comprises 16 residues. The V end lost 3 bases, the J end lost 0 bases, and 11 bases lay between the germline ends. Germline CDR1 reads SGHVS; CDR2 reads FNYEAQ. The CDR3 DNA sequence: TGTGCCAGCAGCTTTCGACGGATCGCGAACACCGGGGAGCTGTTTTTT. As protein: CASSFRRIANTGELFF.

The chain uses TRBV23-1 and TRBJ1-6; D might be TRBD1 (5 bases). TRBV23-1 is flagged as an ORF with uncertain function. The length of the CDR3 is 15 residues. With 3 bases removed from V and 6 bases from J, the gap between germline ends came to 12 bases. The CDR3 nucleotides read TGCGCCAGCAGTCATCAGCAGGGCCTTAATTCACCCCTCCACTTT. It specifies CASSHQQGLNSPLHF.

V gene TRBV19 combines with J gene TRBJ1-5; D gene unclear. The CDR3 is 14 amino acids. Trimming removed 3 bases from V and 2 bases from J, with 8 bases in between. Germline CDR1 reads LNHDA; CDR2 reads SQIVND (reference sequence). CDR3 residues: CASSIYGGNQPQHF. CDR3 bases: TGTGCCAGTAGTATTTATGGGGGCAATCAGCCCCAGCATTTT.

The gene calls are TRBV12-3 or TRBV12-4 and TRBJ1-4, with no clear D. The CDR3 is 13 amino acids. V was shortened by 7 bases and J by 7 bases, with 13 bases between the two germline ends. The CDR3 DNA reads TGTGCCAGCAACCTTCTTCCGTTTGAAAAACTGTTTTTT. This sequence encodes CASNLLPFEKLFF.

This sequence joins TRBV19 and TRBJ2-2, with a tentative D call TRBD1 (5 bases). The V end lost 6 bases, the J end lost 6 bases, and 11 bases lay between the germline ends. Germline assignment: CDR1 LNHDA and CDR2 SQIVND (reference sequence). This CDR3 region has 13 residues. The CDR3 spells CASSQGGAGELFF. CDR3 in DNA: TGTGCCAGTAGCCAGGGTGGGGCCGGGGAGCTGTTTTTT.

The CDR3 loop is CASTSGGGALPEAFF. The CDR3 DNA is TGTGCCAGCACCTCCGGGGGTGGGGCCTTGCCTGAAGCTTTCTTT. The chain combines TRBV2 with TRBJ1-1; perhaps TRBD1 as D (5 bases). The CDR3 contains 15 residues. The V and J ends lost 7 bases and 6 bases respectively, with 21 bases between them. Germline lookup yields CDR1 SNHLY and CDR2 FYNNEI.

This chain joins TRBV11-2 and TRBJ1-2; maybe TRBD1 (6 bases). Deletions cut 5 bases from V and 4 bases from J, with 14 bases between. Germline V gene sequence: CDR1 SGHAT, CDR2 FQNNGV. The CDR3 runs to 14 residues. CDR3 in amino acids: CASSPPGQLYGYTF. CDR3 coding DNA: TGTGCCAGCAGCCCGCCTGGACAGCTCTATGGCTACACCTTC. The whole variable domain, remainder taken from reference TRBV11-2 and TRBJ1-2, is EAGVAQSPRYKIIEKRQSVAFWCNPISGHATLYWYQQILGQGPKLLIQFQNNGVVDDSQLPKDRFSAERLKGVDSTLKIQPAKLEDSAVYLCASSPPGQLYGYTFGSGTRLTVV.

This chain uses TRBV18 with TRBJ1-2, with no clear D. There are 15 residues in the CDR3. V was clipped by 6 bases and J by 5 bases, with 19 bases between them. Germline V lookup: CDR1 KGHSH, CDR2 LQKENI. DNA of the CDR3: TGTGCCAGCTCGGAGCGGACGGAACTAGGGTATGGCTACACCTTC. The encoded protein is CASSERTELGYGYTF.

The V and J genes are TRBV6-2 or TRBV6-3 and TRBJ1-1; the match to TRBD1 covers 9 bases. Germline V gives CDR1 MNHEY, CDR2 SVGEGT. V lost 4 bases and J lost 3; bases outside the gene matches: 3. The CDR3 covers 14 residues. This CDR3 is CASSSWTGDTEAFF. CDR3 nucleotides: TGTGCCAGCAGTTCCTGGACAGGGGACACTGAAGCTTTCTTT.

Notes on this clone: Other DNA sequences from this sample encode an identical CDR3 as well. This sequence joins TRBV5-1 and TRBJ2-1; TRBD1 might be the D (6 bases). Between the trimmed V and J ends, which lost 6 bases and 3 bases, there was a span of 7 bases. This CDR3 has 12 residues. Germline CDR1 is SGHRS and CDR2 is YFSETQ. The CDR3 protein is CASKDSYNEQFF. The CDR3 coding sequence is TGCGCCAGCAAGGACAGCTACAATGAGCAGTTCTTC.

V gene TRBV21-1 combines with J gene TRBJ1-2. TRBV21-1 is a known pseudogene. The length of the CDR3 is 15 residues. CDR3 coding DNA: TGTGCCAGCAGCAAAGCCCCGGAGGTGATGAGCGCCCCCACCTTC. This codes for CASSKAPEVMSAPTF.

V gene TRBV11-2 combines with J gene TRBJ2-5; D gene uncertain. Germline V gene data show CDR1 as SGHAT and CDR2 as FQNNGV. The V and J ends lost 1 base and 5 bases respectively, with 8 bases between them. The CDR3 loop spans 13 amino acids. The CDR3 nucleotides read TGTGCCAGCAGCTTAGGGGGTGGGGAGACCCAGTACTTC. Its translation is CASSLGGGETQYF.

The V call is TRBV10-2, the J call TRBJ1-1; 8 bases are shared with TRBD1. Germline trimming cut 9 bases from V and 0 bases from J; bases unmatched to any gene: 9. The CDR3 has 15 residues. Per the germline V gene, CDR1 is WSHSY and CDR2 is SAAADI. In DNA, the CDR3 is TGCGCCAGTGGGGGGGGACAGGCGATGAACACTGAAGCTTTCTTT. Protein product: CASGGGQAMNTEAFF.

This chain links TRBV18 with TRBJ2-7; D is uncertain. Per the germline V gene, CDR1 is KGHSH and CDR2 is LQKENI. Trimming left V 6 bases short and J 0 bases short, with 18 bases between. The CDR3 sequence is 16 residues long. The DNA for the CDR3 is TGTGCCAGCTCCCCGTCTTCGACTTCGGGCTCCTACGAGCAGTACTTC. Amino acid sequence: CASSPSSTSGSYEQYF.

Details on this clone: Other DNA variants within this sample encode the same CDR3. The rearrangement links TRBV9 to TRBJ1-1, with TRBD1 as a possible D gene (5 bases). Between the trimmed V and J ends, which lost 2 bases and 3 bases, there was a span of 5 bases. This CDR3 contains 12 residues. Per germline, CDR1 SGDLS and CDR2 YYNGEE. The CDR3 protein is CASSVGHTEAFF. Written as DNA, the CDR3 is TGTGCCAGCAGCGTGGGGCACACTGAAGCTTTCTTT. The full variable domain, with the rest looked up from reference TRBV9 and TRBJ1-1, is DSGVTQTPKHLITATGQRVTLRCSPRSGDLSVYWYQQSLDQGLQFLIQYYNGEERAKGNILERFSAQQFPDLHSELNLSSLELGDSALYFCASSVGHTEAFFGQGTRLTVV.

The chain has TRBV6-5 and TRBJ1-2; unclear D gene. The CDR3 contains 14 residues. Per germline, CDR1 MNHEY and CDR2 SVGAGI. Trimming left V 8 bases short and J 4 bases short, with 17 bases between. The CDR3 loop is CASRITLNAYGYTF. The CDR3, as DNA: TGTGCCAGCCGCATTACTTTGAATGCCTATGGCTACACCTTC.

The chain is built from TRBV5-6 and TRBJ1-3; D not resolved. Germline values: CDR1 SGHDT, CDR2 YYEEEE. The CDR3 is 17 amino acids. V lost 2 bases, J lost 4 bases, and 19 bases lay in between. As DNA, the CDR3 is TGTGCCAGCAGCTTTATTCCAGGAAGTCGGCAAGGAAACACCATATATTTT. Protein: CASSFIPGSRQGNTIYF.

This chain links TRBV5-5 with TRBJ1-5; no firm D call. Germline CDR1 reads SGHKS; CDR2 reads YYEKEE (reference sequence). The ends were cut back, 4 bases at V and 4 bases at J, with 18 bases in the middle. The CDR3 is 16 amino acids. This chain's CDR3 is CASSRLGSIPNQPQHF. CDR3 DNA sequence: TGTGCCAGCAGCCGCCTGGGGTCGATCCCGAATCAGCCCCAGCATTTT.

In this sample, this clone turned up a few times. This rearrangement joins TRBV5-1 to TRBJ2-1; TRBD2 aligns across 12 bases. V lost 2 bases and J lost 7; bases outside the gene matches: 4. Germline V CDR1 and CDR2: SGHRS, YFSETQ. This CDR3 contains 15 residues. The CDR3 sequence is CASSLLTSGGNEQFF. In DNA, the CDR3 is TGCGCCAGCAGCTTATTGACTAGCGGGGGTAATGAGCAGTTCTTC.

The gene calls are TRBV5-4 and TRBJ1-1; a weak D match, TRBD1 (5 bases). Trimming shortened V by 10 bases and J by 8 bases, and 15 bases separated the two germline ends. The germline V gene encodes CDR1 SGHNT and CDR2 YYREEE (reference sequence). This CDR3 region has 11 residues. The CDR3 bases are TGTGCCGGGCGGGAGGGGACCGAAGCTTTCTTT. Its translation is CAGREGTEAFF. Complete variable domain (other parts from reference TRBV5-4 and TRBJ1-1): ETGVTQSPTHLIKTRGQQVTLRCSSQSGHNTVSWYQQALGQGPQFIFQYYREEENGRGNFPPRFSGLQFPNYSSELNVNALELDDSALYLCAGREGTEAFFGQGTRLTVV.

A single count supports this clone. The chain has TRBV2 and TRBJ2-2, with D hard to call. There are 14 residues in the CDR3. V was clipped by 5 bases and J by 3 bases, with 10 bases between them. CDR1 is SNHLY and CDR2 is FYNNEI in the germline V gene. The CDR3 protein is CASSFNTYTGELFF. CDR3 in DNA: TGTGCCAGCAGTTTTAATACCTACACCGGGGAGCTGTTTTTT.

This clone showed up just a few times. The chain is built from TRBV2 and TRBJ1-6; TRBD1 matches at 9 bases. After removal of 10 bases from V and 7 bases from J, the junction contained 11 bases not matched to a gene. The germline V gene has CDR1 SNHLY and CDR2 FYNNEI. This CDR3 spans 15 amino acids. Here the CDR3 DNA reads TGTGCCATACTGGGAGGGGACAGGGCAAATTCACCCCTCCACTTT. Its protein is CAILGGDRANSPLHF.

The chain joins TRBV19 to TRBJ1-1, with D possibly TRBD1 on 5 matching bases. Trimming took off 6 bases at V and 5 bases at J, with 13 bases between the two ends. The CDR3 is 13 residues long. Germline-derived CDR1 and CDR2 are LNHDA and SQIVND (reference sequence). This chain's CDR3 is CASRQVGRTEAFF. In nucleotides, the CDR3 is TGTGCCAGTAGACAGGTCGGACGAACTGAAGCTTTCTTT.